These 19 T cell receptor beta chains originate from one sample sequenced in a study of T cell repertoires in cytomegalovirus infection. In TCRdb, the reads were re-called with MiXCR into one record per CDR3 protein. The table includes 680,000 or so distinct CDR3 sequences, roughly 35% detected once. Specimen: PBMCs. The receptors originated from a human donor in good health (CMV status not recorded). Some clones in this sample may be carry-over from other donors' samples.

Regarding this clonotype: One end of the junction fails to match germline, which may point to a read error. V is TRBV20-1 and J is TRBJ2-6, with TRBD1 as a possible D gene (6 bases). Germline assignment: CDR1 DFQATT and CDR2 SNEGSKA (reference sequence). This CDR3 spans 15 amino acids. CDR3 nucleotide sequence: TGCATTGCTATAGGGACATGGTCTGGGGCCAACGTCCTGACTTTC. Amino acids: CIAIGTWSGANVLTF.

This clonotype was seen many times. CDR3 protein: CASSRTGEVQPQHF. DNA for the CDR3: TGTGCCAGCAGCCGGACAGGGGAGGTACAGCCCCAGCATTTT. The rearrangement uses TRBV28 and TRBJ1-5; 9 bases fit TRBD1. In germline, CDR1 is MDHEN, CDR2 SYDVKM. There are 14 residues in the CDR3. V lost 6 bases, J lost 7 bases, and 7 bases stayed unmatched.

J is TRBJ2-7 and V is TRBV11-2; either TRBD1 or TRBD2 may fit D (5 bases each). This CDR3 is 15 amino acids long. Trimming removed 6 bases from V and 2 bases from J, with 17 bases in between. CDR1 and CDR2 from the germline V gene are SGHAT and FQNNGV. The CDR3, as DNA: TGTGCCAGCAGTGGGGGTGCGGGCAGCACCTACGAGCAGTACTTC. This translates into CASSGGAGSTYEQYF. Combining the CDR3 with reference TRBV11-2 and TRBJ2-7 gives the whole variable domain EAGVAQSPRYKIIEKRQSVAFWCNPISGHATLYWYQQILGQGPKLLIQFQNNGVVDDSQLPKDRFSAERLKGVDSTLKIQPAKLEDSAVYLCASSGGAGSTYEQYFGPGTRLTVT.

This clonotype appeared a few times. The rearrangement uses TRBV7-8 and TRBJ2-7; 7 bases fit TRBD1. Germline assignment: CDR1 SGHVS and CDR2 FQNEAQ. Trimming took 1 base from V and 5 from J; bases not matched to a gene: 11. This CDR3 contains 16 residues. The CDR3 DNA reads as TGTGCCAGCAGCTTAGTAATGACGCGACAGGGCCACGAGCAGTACTTC. As protein: CASSLVMTRQGHEQYF.

This chain uses TRBV12-3 or TRBV12-4 with TRBJ1-5, with D possibly being TRBD1 (6 bases). Trimming removed 2 bases at V and 7 bases at J, with 12 bases between. CDR3 length: 14 residues. The CDR3 nucleotides read TGTGCCAGCAGTTTAAACAGGGTAGAGCAGCCCCAGCATTTT. Its translation is CASSLNRVEQPQHF.

The chain has TRBV11-1 and TRBJ1-6; D may be TRBD1 (6 bases). The V end lost 4 bases, the J end lost 15 bases, and 13 bases lay between the germline ends. This CDR3 comprises 12 residues. The V gene's germline CDR1 is SGHAT and CDR2 FQDESV (reference sequence). The CDR3: CASSSSGVDLHF. CDR3 bases: TGTGCCAGCAGCTCATCAGGGGTAGACCTCCACTTT.

Regarding this clonotype: Germline and junction disagree at one end, which may indicate a read error. This rearrangement joins TRBV7-2 to TRBJ2-7; 13 bases agree with TRBD2. The CDR3 extends over 14 amino acids. Germline-derived CDR1 and CDR2 are SGHTA and FQGNSA. CDR3 bases: TGTGCAAGCAGCATGCGACTAGCGGGAGGCCAGAAGTACTTC. Translated: CASSMRLAGGQKYF.

V and J are TRBV29-1 and TRBJ1-2; D uncertain. V shed 3 bases and J shed 1 base, with 9 bases lying between them. The germline V gene encodes CDR1 SQVTM and CDR2 ANQGSEA. The CDR3 has 13 residues. CDR3 sequence reads: CSVEGLDNYGYTF. CDR3 sequence (DNA): TGCAGCGTTGAGGGTTTAGATAACTATGGCTACACCTTC.

The rearrangement uses TRBV28 and TRBJ1-5; D not resolved. Germline CDR1 MDHEN, CDR2 SYDVKM. The CDR3 is made up of 12 amino acids. V lost 4 bases to trimming and J lost 3 bases, with 4 bases between them. The DNA of the CDR3 is TGTGCCAGCAGTTGGGCCAATCAGCCCCAGCATTTT. Its translation is CASSWANQPQHF.

V and J are TRBV27 and TRBJ1-5, with D possibly matching TRBD1 (5 bases). This CDR3 has 15 amino acids. Germline V gives CDR1 MNHEY, CDR2 SMNVEV (reference sequence). The V end lost 5 bases, the J end lost 4 bases, and 15 bases lay between the germline ends. The CDR3 protein is CASSPLGGRNQPQHF. The CDR3 bases are TGTGCCAGCAGTCCTCTCGGGGGTAGGAATCAGCCCCAGCATTTT.

The chain uses TRBV6-1 and TRBJ2-7, with 13 bases fitting TRBD2. With V trimmed by 6 bases and J by 5 bases, 7 bases remained unmatched. This CDR3 contains 15 residues. Germline V gene data show CDR1 as MNHNS and CDR2 as SASEGT. This CDR3 reads CASRALGLAGNEQYF. The DNA for the CDR3 is TGTGCCAGCAGGGCATTGGGACTAGCGGGAAACGAGCAGTACTTC.

This clonotype was detected a few times. The chain has TRBV6-5 and TRBJ2-7, with 11 bases that match TRBD1. The germline V gene encodes CDR1 MNHEY and CDR2 SVGAGI. V trimming: 0 bases; J trimming: 3 bases; junction bases outside the gene matches: 7. The CDR3 covers 17 residues. The CDR3 coding sequence is TGTGCCAGCAGTTACTCGGATGGGACAGGGGGATTCTACGAGCAGTACTTC. It specifies CASSYSDGTGGFYEQYF.

This clonotype has a handful of counts. At one of its ends the junction is not consistent with the germline gene, which may arise from a read error. The V call is TRBV5-3, the J call TRBJ2-5, with 7 bases lining up with TRBD2. TRBV5-3 carries the ORF label, with uncertain function. The CDR3 spans 16 residues. The CDR3 bases are TGTGCCAGCAGCTTGGCCGGGTTAGCGGGCCAAGAGACCCAGTACTTC. It yields the protein CASSLAGLAGQETQYF.

This clonotype was detected ten times or more. This chain joins TRBV19 and TRBJ2-5; tentatively, D is TRBD1 or TRBD2 (6 bases each). This CDR3 region has 14 residues. Germline loops: CDR1 LNHDA, CDR2 SQIVND (reference sequence). Trimming shortened V by 7 bases and J by 3 bases, and 15 bases separated the two germline ends. CDR3 sequence reads: CASKRGPNEETQYF. In nucleotides, the CDR3 is TGTGCCAGTAAACGGGGGCCGAACGAAGAGACCCAGTACTTC.

This clonotype was counted only a few times. The genes are TRBV19 and TRBJ1-1; perhaps TRBD1 as D (5 bases). The CDR3 is 15 amino acids. Trimming removed 3 bases at V and 1 base at J, with 12 bases between. Germline V lookup: CDR1 LNHDA, CDR2 SQIVND (reference sequence). The CDR3 nucleotides read TGTGCCAGTAGTATCTCGACGGGGCCGAACACTGAAGCTTTCTTT. Encoded protein: CASSISTGPNTEAFF.

The rearrangement links TRBV6-5 to TRBJ2-1; 13 bases fit TRBD2. Losses at the gene ends were 5 bases for V and 6 bases for J; bases not matched to a gene: 7. The CDR3 runs 16 residues. In germline, CDR1 is MNHEY, CDR2 SVGAGI. DNA for the CDR3: TGTGCCAGCAGTCAGTGGACTAGCGGGAGTCGCAATGAGCAGTTCTTC. Residues: CASSQWTSGSRNEQFF.

This rearrangement joins TRBV12-3 or TRBV12-4 to TRBJ1-5, with D hard to call. The length of the CDR3 is 14 residues. V shed 2 bases and J shed 5 bases, with 10 bases lying between them. This CDR3 reads CASSLRAADQPQHF. The CDR3 nucleotides are TGTGCCAGCAGTTTAAGGGCAGCAGATCAGCCCCAGCATTTT.

This clonotype was observed a few times. V is TRBV7-8 and J is TRBJ1-2; D unresolved. This CDR3 is 14 amino acids long. Trimming cost V 3 bases and J 1 base, with 9 bases left between them. Looked up from germline, CDR1 is SGHVS and CDR2 is FQNEAQ. The DNA of the CDR3 is TGTGCCAGCAGCTTGGTCTCTTATAACTATGGCTACACCTTC. Translation gives CASSLVSYNYGYTF. Complete variable domain (other parts from reference TRBV7-8 and TRBJ1-2): GAGVSQSPRYKVAKRGQDVALRCDPISGHVSLFWYQQALGQGPEFLTYFQNEAQLDKSGLPSDRFFAERPEGSVSTLKIQRTQQEDSAVYLCASSLVSYNYGYTFGSGTRLTVV.

The chain employs TRBV6-8 and TRBJ2-7; tentative D call: TRBD1 (6 bases). Trimming left V 5 bases short and J 6 bases short, with 23 bases between. Germline values: CDR1 MNHGY, CDR2 SAAAGT. The CDR3 has 16 amino acids. The CDR3 here is CASSPASTGPSGEQYF. For the CDR3, the DNA is TGTGCCAGCAGTCCAGCCTCGACAGGACCCTCTGGCGAGCAGTACTTC.